The T cell receptor (beta chain) under discussion was sequenced for a study of radiation and T cells in renal cell carcinoma. Time point here: blood 2 weeks post-SBRT. Noted treatment: 15 Gy SBRT to primary tumor, nephrectomy 4 weeks later. Radiation-treated patients gave blood at baseline, week 2 and week 4. The V end lost 0 bases, the J end lost 7 bases, and 9 bases lay between the germline ends. This CDR3 region has 13 residues. The germline CDR1 and CDR2 sequences are SGHNT and YENEEA. The method was immunoSEQ multiplex PCR; TCRdb's version includes in-frame clones alone and lacks a portion of them. The sample has tens of thousands of clones, around 86% seen once.

The genes are TRBV11-3 and TRBJ1-1, with D unclear. This receptor was obtained from a woman aged 45-60 years with renal cell carcinoma. The sequencing here drew on blood, taken from a patient whose treatment included radiotherapy and nephrectomy. The CDR3 DNA reads TGTGCCAGCAGCTTAGATCAAGTCAGTGAAGCTTTCTTT. Its protein product is CASSLDQVSEAFF.